A selection of T cell receptor beta chains follows, all from one sample in a study of prognosis after radiotherapy for stage I lung cancer. TCRdb itself ran the multiplex PCR reads through MiXCR, one entry per CDR3 protein. Of roughly 30,000 distinct CDR3 sequences listed, about 41% are singletons. The specimen was PBMCs, collected before or after stereotactic body radiation therapy (not recorded which). These receptors all come from a donor aged 50 or older with non-small cell lung cancer. Each CDR3 is given with its conserved first and last residue. D genes are given only for firm matches. Size is omitted from some rows. Given values are once, few, many or a class for expanded clones.

d_gene: NA
v_gene: TRBV7-8
abundance: NA
j_gene: TRBJ2-7
CDR3aa: CASSSGTIYEQYF
CDR3nt: TGTGCCAGCAGCAGCGGGACAATCTACGAGCAGTACTTC

d_gene: TRBD1
v_gene: TRBV6-5
abundance: once
j_gene: TRBJ1-5
CDR3aa: CASSLPGQDHQPHHF
CDR3nt: TGCGCCAGCAGTTTACCGGGACAGGATCATCAGCCCCATCATTTT

d_gene: NA
v_gene: TRBV19
abundance: many
j_gene: TRBJ2-3
CDR3aa: CASSRRGDTQYF
CDR3nt: TGTGCCAGTAGCCGCCGGGGAGATACGCAGTATTTT

d_gene: NA
v_gene: TRBV5-8
abundance: NA
j_gene: TRBJ2-1
CDR3aa: CAERPEAGSYNEQFF
CDR3nt: TGTGCCGAACGCCCCGAAGCGGGTTCCTACAATGAGCAGTTCTTC

d_gene: NA
v_gene: TRBV6-4
abundance: many
j_gene: TRBJ2-3
CDR3aa: CASSYRPPGQGDTQYF
CDR3nt: TGTGCCAGCAGTTATCGCCCCCCGGGGCAGGGAGATACGCAGTATTTT

d_gene: TRBD1
v_gene: TRBV2
abundance: many
j_gene: TRBJ1-1
CDR3aa: CASSRRTGMNTEAFF
CDR3nt: TGTGCCAGCAGTCGACGGACAGGGATGAACACTGAAGCTTTCTTT

d_gene: TRBD2
v_gene: TRBV20-1
abundance: many
j_gene: TRBJ2-1
CDR3aa: CSASPRTSGRNEQFF
CDR3nt: TGCAGTGCTAGTCCCCGGACTAGCGGGCGAAATGAGCAGTTCTTC

d_gene: NA
v_gene: TRBV28
abundance: many
j_gene: TRBJ2-7
CDR3aa: CASRSQGREQYF
CDR3nt: TGTGCCAGCAGGTCCCAGGGGCGCGAGCAGTACTTC

d_gene: TRBD1
v_gene: TRBV19
abundance: many
j_gene: TRBJ2-1
CDR3aa: CASSTSGTGGFGEQFF
CDR3nt: TGTGCCAGTAGTACCTCCGGGACAGGGGGTTTTGGAGAGCAGTTCTTC

d_gene: NA
v_gene: TRBV9
abundance: many
j_gene: TRBJ2-2
CDR3aa: CASSERRGAGELFF
CDR3nt: TGTGCCAGCAGCGAGAGGAGGGGGGCCGGGGAGCTGTTTTTT

d_gene: NA
v_gene: TRBV2
abundance: NA
j_gene: TRBJ1-6
CDR3aa: CASTEYRVGSPLHF
CDR3nt: TGTGCAAGCACCGAGTACAGGGTGGGTTCACCCCTCCACTTT

d_gene: TRBD2
v_gene: TRBV20-1
abundance: many
j_gene: TRBJ2-1
CDR3aa: CSAPIAGTSGHNEQFF
CDR3nt: TGCAGTGCTCCAATTGCCGGGACTAGCGGACACAATGAGCAGTTCTTC

d_gene: NA
v_gene: TRBV7-9
abundance: many
j_gene: TRBJ2-7
CDR3aa: CASSLAGFSYEQYF
CDR3nt: TGTGCCAGCAGCTTAGCGGGGTTCTCCTACGAGCAGTACTTC

d_gene: NA
v_gene: TRBV6-2/TRBV6-3
abundance: once
j_gene: TRBJ1-2
CDR3aa: CASSPSGYGYTF
CDR3nt: TGTGCCAGCAGTCCCTCGGGCTATGGCTACACCTTC

d_gene: TRBD1
v_gene: TRBV6-1
abundance: many
j_gene: TRBJ1-6
CDR3aa: CASSVQGVDSPLHF
CDR3nt: TGTGCCAGCAGTGTTCAGGGGGTTGATTCACCCCTCCACTTT

d_gene: NA
v_gene: TRBV2
abundance: many
j_gene: TRBJ2-7
CDR3aa: CASKGARVEQYF
CDR3nt: TGTGCCAGCAAGGGCGCCCGGGTCGAGCAGTACTTC

d_gene: TRBD1
v_gene: TRBV12-3/TRBV12-4
abundance: NA
j_gene: TRBJ2-7
CDR3aa: CASSSRGTGRYEQYF
CDR3nt: TGTGCCAGCAGTTCCAGAGGGACAGGGCGGTACGAGCAGTACTTC

d_gene: NA
v_gene: TRBV7-9
abundance: many
j_gene: TRBJ2-3
CDR3aa: CASSPSLAGDTQYF
CDR3nt: TGTGCCAGCAGCCCCTCCCTAGCTGGGGATACGCAGTATTTT

d_gene: NA
v_gene: TRBV7-6
abundance: many
j_gene: TRBJ2-1
CDR3aa: CASSPPRQRDEQFF
CDR3nt: TGTGCCAGCAGCCCACCTAGACAGAGGGATGAGCAGTTCTTC

d_gene: NA
v_gene: TRBV28
abundance: once
j_gene: TRBJ1-3
CDR3aa: CASSTPSSDSGNTIYF
CDR3nt: TGTGCCAGCAGCACTCCCAGCTCGGATTCGGGAAACACCATATATTTT

d_gene: TRBD1
v_gene: TRBV15
abundance: NA
j_gene: TRBJ2-1
CDR3aa: CATSRDGTGDNEQFF
CDR3nt: TGTGCCACCAGCAGAGATGGGACAGGAGACAATGAGCAGTTCTTC

d_gene: TRBD1
v_gene: TRBV11-2
abundance: many
j_gene: TRBJ2-7
CDR3aa: CASSLDQTGTGTYEQYF
CDR3nt: TGTGCCAGCAGCTTAGACCAGACCGGGACAGGGACCTACGAGCAGTACTTC

d_gene: NA
v_gene: TRBV12-3/TRBV12-4
abundance: many
j_gene: TRBJ2-3
CDR3aa: CASSPGDTLGGDTQYF
CDR3nt: TGTGCCAGCAGTCCGGGGGACACCCTAGGTGGGGATACGCAGTATTTT

d_gene: NA
v_gene: TRBV4-2
abundance: NA
j_gene: TRBJ1-2
CDR3aa: CASSQALTEPYGYTF
CDR3nt: TGTGCCAGCAGCCAAGCTCTGACCGAGCCATATGGCTACACCTTC

d_gene: TRBD2
v_gene: TRBV11-3
abundance: NA
j_gene: TRBJ2-7
CDR3aa: CASSQGLAGGPNEQYF
CDR3nt: TGTGCCAGCAGCCAAGGGTTAGCGGGAGGGCCTAACGAGCAGTACTTC

d_gene: TRBD1
v_gene: TRBV6-1
abundance: many
j_gene: TRBJ1-2
CDR3aa: CASSGPRGLDYGYTF
CDR3nt: TGTGCCAGCAGTGGACCCAGGGGGCTTGACTATGGCTACACCTTC

d_gene: TRBD2
v_gene: TRBV7-9
abundance: few
j_gene: TRBJ2-1
CDR3aa: CASIQASGGSGEQFF
CDR3nt: TGTGCCAGCATCCAAGCTAGCGGGGGGTCCGGTGAGCAGTTCTTC

d_gene: NA
v_gene: TRBV6-5
abundance: many
j_gene: TRBJ1-2
CDR3aa: CASSYSSTGGYTF
CDR3nt: TGTGCCAGCAGTTACTCGTCAACGGGAGGCTACACCTTC

d_gene: NA
v_gene: TRBV6-2/TRBV6-3
abundance: NA
j_gene: TRBJ1-6
CDR3aa: CASTAAGDNSPLHF
CDR3nt: TGTGCCAGCACCGCGGCAGGGGATAATTCACCCCTCCACTTT

d_gene: NA
v_gene: TRBV9
abundance: many
j_gene: TRBJ1-4
CDR3aa: CASSAKAGKKNEKLFF
CDR3nt: TGTGCCAGCAGCGCCAAGGCCGGGAAAAAGAATGAAAAACTGTTTTTT

d_gene: TRBD1
v_gene: TRBV5-1
abundance: NA
j_gene: TRBJ2-2
CDR3aa: CASSKDRGLTWELFF
CDR3nt: TGCGCCAGCAGCAAAGACAGGGGCCTAACCTGGGAGCTGTTTTTT

d_gene: NA
v_gene: TRBV28
abundance: many
j_gene: TRBJ2-5
CDR3aa: CASSLPQETQYF
CDR3nt: TGTGCCAGCAGTTTACCCCAAGAGACCCAGTACTTC

d_gene: TRBD2
v_gene: TRBV6-1
abundance: many
j_gene: TRBJ2-5
CDR3aa: CATARTRRETQYF
CDR3nt: TGTGCCACTGCGAGGACTAGGAGGGAGACCCAGTACTTC

d_gene: NA
v_gene: TRBV4-1
abundance: many
j_gene: TRBJ1-6
CDR3aa: CASCRDYNSPLHF
CDR3nt: TGCGCCAGCTGCCGGGATTATAATTCACCCCTCCACTTT

d_gene: NA
v_gene: TRBV28
abundance: many
j_gene: TRBJ2-6
CDR3aa: CASSLSGANGANVLTF
CDR3nt: TGTGCCAGCAGTTTGTCAGGGGCGAACGGGGCCAACGTCCTGACTTTC

d_gene: NA
v_gene: TRBV20-1
abundance: many
j_gene: TRBJ2-7
CDR3aa: CSALTGIYEQYF
CDR3nt: TGCAGTGCCCTGACAGGTATTTACGAGCAGTACTTC

d_gene: NA
v_gene: TRBV10-3
abundance: many
j_gene: TRBJ2-1
CDR3aa: CAIGGNREQFF
CDR3nt: TGTGCCATCGGGGGGAACAGGGAGCAGTTCTTC

d_gene: NA
v_gene: TRBV19
abundance: NA
j_gene: TRBJ1-5
CDR3aa: CASKWGSGDSNQPQHF
CDR3nt: TGTGCCAGTAAATGGGGGTCGGGGGATAGCAATCAGCCCCAGCATTTT

d_gene: NA
v_gene: TRBV12-3/TRBV12-4
abundance: medium-sized
j_gene: TRBJ2-3
CDR3aa: CASTGYGDTQYF
CDR3nt: TGTGCCAGCACAGGGTACGGAGATACGCAGTATTTT

d_gene: NA
v_gene: TRBV27
abundance: once
j_gene: TRBJ2-2
CDR3aa: CASSPSGGVQDTGELFF
CDR3nt: TGTGCCAGCAGCCCGTCAGGGGGGGTACAGGACACCGGGGAGCTGTTTTTT

d_gene: NA
v_gene: TRBV18
abundance: many
j_gene: TRBJ1-2
CDR3aa: CASSQGNGGYTF
CDR3nt: TGTGCCAGCTCACAGGGTAATGGTGGCTACACCTTC

d_gene: NA
v_gene: TRBV5-1
abundance: large
j_gene: TRBJ2-1
CDR3aa: CASSLGTSNEQFF
CDR3nt: TGCGCCAGCAGCTTGGGGACGTCTAATGAGCAGTTCTTC

d_gene: TRBD1
v_gene: TRBV6-5
abundance: medium-sized
j_gene: TRBJ1-6
CDR3aa: CASSSDRGLSPLHF
CDR3nt: TGTGCCAGCAGTTCAGACAGGGGATTATCACCCCTCCACTTT

d_gene: TRBD1
v_gene: TRBV28
abundance: NA
j_gene: TRBJ1-1
CDR3aa: CASSPGTGKRESFF
CDR3nt: TGTGCCAGCAGTCCCGGGACAGGGAAACGAGAATCTTTCTTT

d_gene: TRBD1
v_gene: TRBV5-1
abundance: many
j_gene: TRBJ2-7
CDR3aa: CASSLGGTGGSPQYF
CDR3nt: TGCGCCAGCAGCTTGGGAGGGACAGGGGGATCCCCGCAGTACTTC

d_gene: NA
v_gene: TRBV4-3
abundance: many
j_gene: TRBJ2-3
CDR3aa: CASSQAGSTDTQYF
CDR3nt: TGCGCCAGCAGCCAAGCAGGGTCCACAGATACGCAGTATTTT

d_gene: NA
v_gene: TRBV3-1
abundance: NA
j_gene: TRBJ2-3
CDR3aa: CASIQDPAFSILTDTQYF
CDR3nt: TGTGCCAGCATCCAAGATCCAGCATTCAGTATACTCACAGATACGCAGTATTTT

d_gene: NA
v_gene: TRBV5-1
abundance: NA
j_gene: TRBJ1-5
CDR3aa: CASSLFAVDQPQHF
CDR3nt: TGCGCCAGCAGCTTATTTGCTGTAGATCAGCCCCAGCATTTT